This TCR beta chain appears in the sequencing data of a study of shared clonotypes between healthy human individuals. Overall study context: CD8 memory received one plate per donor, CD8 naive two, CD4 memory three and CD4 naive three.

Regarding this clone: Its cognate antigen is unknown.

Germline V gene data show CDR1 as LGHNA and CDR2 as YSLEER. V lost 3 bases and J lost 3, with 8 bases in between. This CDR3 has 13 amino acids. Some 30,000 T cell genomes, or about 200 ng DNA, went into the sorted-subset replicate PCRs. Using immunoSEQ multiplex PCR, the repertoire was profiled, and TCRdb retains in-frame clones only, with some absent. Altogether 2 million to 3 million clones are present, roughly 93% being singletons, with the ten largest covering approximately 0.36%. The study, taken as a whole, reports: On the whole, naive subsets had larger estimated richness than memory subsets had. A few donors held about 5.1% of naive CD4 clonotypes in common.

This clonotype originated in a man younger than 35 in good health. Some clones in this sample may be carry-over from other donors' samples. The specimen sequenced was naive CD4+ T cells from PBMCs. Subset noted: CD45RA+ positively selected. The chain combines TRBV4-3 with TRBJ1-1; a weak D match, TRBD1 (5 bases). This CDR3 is CASSQFRDTEAFF. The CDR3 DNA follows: TGCGCCAGCAGCCAGTTCAGGGACACTGAAGCTTTCTTT.